This TCR beta chain was recovered during a study of beta chain features in type 1 diabetes. What was sequenced were expressed TCRB transcripts, since all of the isolated RNA had been reverse transcribed. The assay was immunoSEQ multiplex PCR, and TCRdb's table has in-frame clones only and misses some. Here the sample spans 25,000 or so clones, roughly 69% being singletons. V was cut by 4 bases and J by 4 bases, with 15 bases left in between. Germline lookup yields CDR1 SGHVS and CDR2 FQNEAQ. The length of the CDR3 is 15 residues. This clone has just a few counts. The V and J genes are TRBV7-8 and TRBJ2-3; TRBD1 is a possible D gene (6 bases). The clonotype comes from a woman in her 40s in good health. The sequenced material came from Tregs from blood. The CDR3 region is CASSYHRDRADTQYF. The CDR3 DNA is TGTGCCAGCAGCTACCACAGGGATCGGGCAGATACGCAGTATTTT.